One and the same sample provided the 18 T cell receptor beta chains below, sequenced in a study of blood T cells in healthy people across ages. A sample-barcoded 5' primer and a J-beta primer mix were used in a second PCR of roughly 6 to 11 cycles. From the 5' RACE reads, TCRdb called clonotypes with MiXCR, one entry per CDR3 protein. The data show some 290,000 distinct CDR3 sequences, 25% to 30% seen once. Sequencing used blood. These receptors came from a woman aged 70 to 79 in good health.

The chain is built from TRBV5-1 and TRBJ2-3, with 8 bases lining up with TRBD1. The length of the CDR3 is 16 residues. The germline V gene encodes CDR1 SGHRS and CDR2 YFSETQ. The trim removed 4 bases at V and 1 base at J, leaving 8 bases unmatched. The CDR3 nucleotides read TGCGCCAGCAGCGTAAAGACAGGGGTACGCACAGATACGCAGTATTTT. It codes for CASSVKTGVRTDTQYF.

The rearrangement uses TRBV4-1 and TRBJ2-1; 9 bases line up with TRBD2. The CDR3 has 16 residues. Trimming removed 6 bases from V and 0 bases from J; junction bases left unmatched: 6. Germline V CDR1 and CDR2: MGHRA, YSYEKL. DNA of the CDR3: TGCGCCAGCAGGATGAGCGGGGGGAGCTCCTACAATGAGCAGTTCTTC. Encoded protein: CASRMSGGSSYNEQFF.

This clonotype has just a few counts. This chain links TRBV20-1 with TRBJ1-1; 7 bases fit TRBD1. The V segment lost 3 bases and the J segment 0 bases; nucleotides outside the gene matches: 13. There are 17 residues in the CDR3. The germline gives CDR1 DFQATT, CDR2 SNEGSKA (reference sequence). CDR3 coding DNA: TGCAGTGCTAGGCGGGACAGAGAGACGGGGATGAACACTGAAGCTTTCTTT. This sequence encodes CSARRDRETGMNTEAFF.

This clonotype was seen more than once but under ten times. The chain recombines TRBV28 with TRBJ2-7; 9 positions agree with TRBD1. Germline V CDR1 and CDR2: MDHEN, SYDVKM. The CDR3 is made up of 14 amino acids. V was pared by 6 bases and J by 6 bases, with 9 bases of the junction left unmatched. CDR3 sequence (DNA): TGTGCCAGCAGCACGGGACAGGGAATGTCCGAGCAGTACTTC. Encoded protein: CASSTGQGMSEQYF.

CDR3 loop: CSAQRTGDTQYF. Here the CDR3 DNA reads TGCAGTGCCCAGCGGACCGGTGATACGCAGTATTTT. The V and J genes are TRBV20-1 and TRBJ2-3, with D perhaps matching TRBD2 (5 bases). The germline CDR1 and CDR2 sequences are DFQATT and SNEGSKA (reference sequence). The germline V and J ends were trimmed by 6 bases and 6 bases, with 13 bases remaining between them. This CDR3 is 12 amino acids long.

The rearrangement joins TRBV14 to TRBJ1-1, with no clear D. Germline V gives CDR1 SGHDN, CDR2 FVKESK. The CDR3 consists of 12 residues. V was trimmed by 1 base and J by 10 bases, leaving 10 bases between them. The CDR3 nucleotides are TGTGCCAGCAGCCAAGCAAGATCAGGAGCTTTCTTT. This gives the protein CASSQARSGAFF. The full variable domain, its missing parts supplied by reference TRBV14 and TRBJ1-1, is EAGVTQFPSHSVIEKGQTVTLRCDPISGHDNLYWYRRVMGKEIKFLLHFVKESKQDESGMPNNRFLAERTGGTYSTLKVQPAELEDSGVYFCASSQARSGAFFGQGTRLTVV.

The chain is built from TRBV12-3 or TRBV12-4 and TRBJ1-6, with D unresolved. This CDR3 contains 14 residues. Deletions cut 4 bases from V and 7 bases from J, with 11 bases between. For the CDR3, the DNA is TGTGCCAGCAGTTCGAGCGGCCGAAATTCACCCCTCCACTTT. This translates into CASSSSGRNSPLHF.

This clonotype was seen more than once but under ten times. The rearrangement joins TRBV7-8 to TRBJ2-7, with D perhaps matching TRBD2 (5 bases). Germline V gene sequence: CDR1 SGHVS, CDR2 FQNEAQ. The CDR3 loop spans 15 amino acids. Between the trimmed V and J ends, which lost 6 bases and 0 bases, there was a span of 15 bases. The chain's CDR3 is CASRDYGASSYEQYF. CDR3 in DNA: TGTGCCAGCAGAGACTACGGTGCTAGCTCCTACGAGCAGTACTTC.

The V gene is TRBV5-1, the J gene TRBJ2-2; D call uncertain. This CDR3 is built from 15 residues. Germline-derived CDR1 and CDR2 are SGHRS and YFSETQ. The V and J ends lost 4 bases and 3 bases respectively, with 13 bases between them. The CDR3 reads CASSLEAPHTGELFF. DNA of the CDR3: TGCGCCAGCAGCCTGGAAGCACCACACACCGGGGAGCTGTTTTTT.

The chain has TRBV7-2 and TRBJ2-5; 10 bases map to TRBD2. The assigned J gene may be wrong: the sequence end matches TRBJ2-7 better. The CDR3 is 16 residues long. In germline, CDR1 is SGHTA, CDR2 FQGNSA. The CDR3 nucleotides read TGTGCCAGCAGCCTAGTGGGACTAGCGTCCTCCTACGAGCAGTACTTC. Amino acid sequence: CASSLVGLASSYEQYF.

The chain uses TRBV29-1 and TRBJ2-5, with TRBD1 as a possible D gene (6 bases). The V gene lost 5 bases and the J gene lost 5 bases, with 12 bases spanning the gap. Per the germline V gene, CDR1 is SQVTM and CDR2 is ANQGSEA. CDR3 size: 12 residues. The CDR3 protein is CSVRTDEETQYF. Written as DNA, the CDR3 is TGCAGCGTTCGGACAGATGAGGAGACCCAGTACTTC.

The rearrangement joins TRBV25-1 to TRBJ2-5; D not certain. The tail of the sequence fits TRBJ2-7 better, so the J call may be wrong. The length of the CDR3 is 11 residues. Germline CDR1 MGHDK, CDR2 SYGVNS. CDR3 DNA: TGTGCCAGCGCTCTCGGGTACGAGCAGTACTTC. This sequence encodes CASALGYEQYF.

The chain is built from TRBV20-1 and TRBJ2-5, with D possibly matching TRBD1 (5 bases). CDR1 and CDR2 (germline): DFQATT, SNEGSKA (reference sequence). This CDR3 spans 11 amino acids. V lost 5 bases to trimming and J lost 10 bases, with 14 bases between them. The CDR3 region has the DNA TGCAGTGCTTCAGGGCCATGGGGCCAGTACTTC. It is translated as CSASGPWGQYF.

The V gene is TRBV5-6, the J gene TRBJ1-3; 7 bases line up with TRBD1. CDR3 length: 18 residues. V gave up 4 bases and J gave up 0 bases; unmatched junction bases: 13. Per the germline V gene, CDR1 is SGHDT and CDR2 is YYEEEE. CDR3: CASSRLTGDTSSGNTIYF. The CDR3 bases are TGTGCCAGCAGCCGTTTAACAGGGGACACGAGCTCTGGAAACACCATATATTTT.

This clonotype was found a few times. This chain uses TRBV20-1 with TRBJ2-5, with a tentative D call TRBD1 (5 bases). Judging by the DNA end, TRBJ2-1 fits better; the J call may be wrong. CDR1 DFQATT and CDR2 SNEGSKA come from the germline V gene (reference sequence). The CDR3 is 11 residues long. CDR3 bases: TGCAGTGCAACCGACAGCAATGAGCAGTTCTTC. It translates to CSATDSNEQFF.

This clonotype came up a few times. The chain employs TRBV9 and TRBJ1-2, with a weak D call TRBD1 (5 bases). In germline, CDR1 is SGDLS, CDR2 YYNGEE. The CDR3 loop spans 12 amino acids. Between the trimmed V and J ends, which lost 3 bases and 8 bases, there was a span of 11 bases. The CDR3 DNA is TGTGCCAGCAGCGCAGGGATCGAGGGCTACACCTTC. This encodes CASSAGIEGYTF. The variable domain in full, completed from reference TRBV9 and TRBJ1-2, reads DSGVTQTPKHLITATGQRVTLRCSPRSGDLSVYWYQQSLDQGLQFLIQYYNGEERAKGNILERFSAQQFPDLHSELNLSSLELGDSALYFCASSAGIEGYTFGSGTRLTVV.

This clonotype appeared a few times. The chain is built from TRBV7-2 and TRBJ2-1; no reliable D call. Germline V gene sequence: CDR1 SGHTA, CDR2 FQGNSA. The ends were cut back, 2 bases at V and 9 bases at J, with 5 bases in the middle. There are 11 residues in the CDR3. This CDR3 reads CASSLPGEQFF. As DNA, the CDR3 is TGTGCCAGCAGCTTACCTGGTGAGCAGTTCTTC.

This clonotype turned up a few times. J is TRBJ2-2 and V is TRBV6-2 or TRBV6-3; 9 nucleotides align to TRBD2. J gave up 5 bases and V 5 bases, and 3 bases lay outside the gene matches. Looked up from germline, CDR1 is MNHEY and CDR2 is SVGEGT. CDR3 length: 14 amino acids. The CDR3 nucleotides are TGTGCCAGCAGTAATAGCGGGAGAACCGGGGAGCTGTTTTTT. Its protein is CASSNSGRTGELFF.